This T cell receptor (beta chain) was captured in a study of T cell changes during pregnancy in multiple sclerosis. Assay used: immunoSEQ multiplex PCR; TCRdb lists only in-frame clones, some missing. The data hold around 100,000 clones, with about 94% observed a single time. The V gene end was trimmed by 2 bases and the J gene end by 7 bases; junction bases not matched to a gene: 7. Looked up from germline, CDR1 is MGHDK and CDR2 is SYGVNS. There are 15 residues in the CDR3. Sequencing was performed on peripheral blood, taken before pregnancy. The chain has TRBV25-1 and TRBJ2-1, with 8 bases identical to TRBD2. The sequence came from a female donor with multiple sclerosis, enrolled in a pregnancy study. CDR3 in DNA: TGTGCCAGCAGTGAAAGGGGCCGGGGGGGGAATGAGCAGTTCTTC. It yields the protein CASSERGRGGNEQFF. The full variable domain, completed using reference TRBV25-1 and TRBJ2-1, is EADIYQTPRYLVIGTGKKITLECSQTMGHDKMYWYQQDPGMELHLIHYSYGVNSTEKGDLSSESTVSRIRTEHFPLTLESARPSHTSQYLCASSERGRGGNEQFFGPGTRLTVL.